This TCR beta chain was identified during a study of blood T cell repertoires in COVID-19. Across the whole study: There were acute and convalescent COVID-19 samples, and they came from the United States, Italy and Spain. T cells, B-cell-depleted T cells, or PBMCs provided the cDNA or gDNA that served as material.

This CDR3 has 15 amino acids. The germline V gene encodes CDR1 MGHRA and CDR2 YSYEKL. The ends were cut back, 4 bases at V and 2 bases at J, with 12 bases in the middle. Original methodology: Amplification with reference gene primers provided the estimates of nucleated cell counts. The protocol was immunoSEQ multiplex PCR, while the TCRdb copy is restricted to in-frame clones and leaves out a portion. The V and J calls and the clone size are those of that table, but D and trimming were determined from the DNA. The profile shows some 250,000 clones, approximately 84% of them singletons. This chain uses TRBV4-1 with TRBJ1-3; maybe TRBD1 (6 bases). The source is a woman aged 25-40 years who had recovered from COVID-19. Sequenced input: peripheral blood. CDR3 nucleotide sequence: TGCGCCAGCAGCCTTCCCGGGGGGCCTGGAAACACCATATATTTT. It translates to CASSLPGGPGNTIYF.